Presented here are 3 T cell receptor beta chains from one specimen sequenced in a study of blood T cell repertoires in COVID-19 (dated by TCRdb to 2020 to 2022). Receptor libraries were prepared by the immunoSEQ multiplex PCR assay. Entries here come from immuneACCESS through TCRdb and include only in-frame sequences with V and J called. Some clones fail to appear in such tables; in the studies checked, an unresolved V gene covers under half of the shortfall, and the cause of the remainder is unknown. Recorded for this sample are under 400,000 clones; approximately 86% of them occurred a single time. Jointly, the top ten make up around 4.5% of the sample. Sequencing was performed on PBMCs or T cells enriched from blood (not recorded which). The receptors here all came from a woman aged 40 to 50 with acute COVID-19.

This chain uses TRBV25-1 with TRBJ1-4; D is undetermined. The V end was cut by 2 bases, the J end by 7 bases, with 14 bases between. CDR1 is MGHDK and CDR2 is SYGVNS in the germline V gene. The CDR3 has 15 residues. The CDR3 sequence: CASSELEGWSEKLFF. CDR3 coding DNA: TGTGCCAGCAGTGAACTGGAGGGCTGGAGTGAAAAACTGTTTTTT.

This clone was counted once. The V and J genes are TRBV2 and TRBJ2-7; the match to TRBD1 covers 7 bases. After removal of 6 bases from V and 2 bases from J, the junction contained 7 bases not matched to a gene. Germline CDR1 is SNHLY and CDR2 is FYNNEI. CDR3 size: 14 residues. CDR3: CASRLGQSAYEQYF. The DNA for the CDR3 is TGTGCCAGCAGGCTGGGACAGTCTGCCTACGAGCAGTACTTC.

The genes are TRBV28 and TRBJ1-5, with D possibly being TRBD1 (6 bases). CDR1 is MDHEN and CDR2 is SYDVKM in the germline V gene. There are 17 residues in the CDR3. V lost 7 bases and J lost 5, with 24 bases in between. CDR3 in amino acids: CASIAGARLGYDQPQHF. CDR3 DNA sequence: TGTGCCAGCATCGCGGGGGCGCGATTGGGATACGATCAGCCCCAGCATTTT.